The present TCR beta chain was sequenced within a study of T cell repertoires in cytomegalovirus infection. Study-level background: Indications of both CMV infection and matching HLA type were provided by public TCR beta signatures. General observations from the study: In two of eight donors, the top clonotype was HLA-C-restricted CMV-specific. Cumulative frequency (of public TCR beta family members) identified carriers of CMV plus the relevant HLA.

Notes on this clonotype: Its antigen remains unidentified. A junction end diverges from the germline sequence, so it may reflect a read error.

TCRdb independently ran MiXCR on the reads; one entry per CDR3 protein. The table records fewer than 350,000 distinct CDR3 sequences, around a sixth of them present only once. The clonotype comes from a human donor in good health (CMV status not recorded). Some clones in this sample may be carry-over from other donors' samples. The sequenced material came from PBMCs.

The CDR3, as DNA: TGTGCCAACAGCCAAACCGGGACAGGGTTAGGCGAGCAGTACTTC. Protein product: CANSQTGTGLGEQYF. The V call is TRBV11-2, the J call TRBJ2-7; 9 bases agree with TRBD1. CDR3 length: 15 amino acids. Germline V gene sequence: CDR1 SGHAT, CDR2 FQNNGV.